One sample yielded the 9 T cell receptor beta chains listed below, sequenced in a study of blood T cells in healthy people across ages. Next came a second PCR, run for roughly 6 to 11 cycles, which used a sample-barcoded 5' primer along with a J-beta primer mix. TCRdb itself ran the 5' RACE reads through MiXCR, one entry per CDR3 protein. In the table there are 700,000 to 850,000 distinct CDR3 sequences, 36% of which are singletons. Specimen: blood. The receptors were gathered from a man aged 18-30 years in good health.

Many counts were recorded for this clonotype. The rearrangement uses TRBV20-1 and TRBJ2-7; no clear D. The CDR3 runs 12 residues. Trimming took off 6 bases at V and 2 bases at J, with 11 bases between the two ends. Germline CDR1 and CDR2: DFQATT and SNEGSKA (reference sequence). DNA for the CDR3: TGCAGTGCCCTATGGCATACCTACGAGCAGTACTTC. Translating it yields CSALWHTYEQYF.

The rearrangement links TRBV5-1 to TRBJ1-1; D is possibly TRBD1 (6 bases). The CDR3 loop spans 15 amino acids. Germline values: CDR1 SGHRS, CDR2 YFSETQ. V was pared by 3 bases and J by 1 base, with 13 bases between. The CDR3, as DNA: TGCGCCAGCAGCTGGGGGGGCGGCGGGAACACTGAAGCTTTCTTT. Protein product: CASSWGGGGNTEAFF.

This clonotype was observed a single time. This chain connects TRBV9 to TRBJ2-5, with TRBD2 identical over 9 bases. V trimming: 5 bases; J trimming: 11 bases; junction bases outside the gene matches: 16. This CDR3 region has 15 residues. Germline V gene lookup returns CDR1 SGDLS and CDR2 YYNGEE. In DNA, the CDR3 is TGTGCCAGCAGTGCGCTAGCGGGGTGGTACAATGAGCAGTACTTC. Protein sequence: CASSALAGWYNEQYF.

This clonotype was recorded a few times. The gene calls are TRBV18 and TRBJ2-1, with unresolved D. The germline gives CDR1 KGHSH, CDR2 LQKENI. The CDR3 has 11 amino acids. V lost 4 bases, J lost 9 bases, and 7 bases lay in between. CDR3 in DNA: TGTGCCAGCTCACGGGAAGTTGAGCAGTTCTTC. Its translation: CASSREVEQFF.

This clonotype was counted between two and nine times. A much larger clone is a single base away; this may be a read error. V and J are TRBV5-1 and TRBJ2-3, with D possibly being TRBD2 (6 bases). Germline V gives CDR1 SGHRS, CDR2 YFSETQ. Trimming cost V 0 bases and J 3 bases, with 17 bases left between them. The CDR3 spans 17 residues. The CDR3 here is CASSLDGQGAGTDTQYF. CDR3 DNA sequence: TGCGCCAGCAGCTTGGATGGTCAGGGAGCGGGTACAGATACGCAGTATTTT.

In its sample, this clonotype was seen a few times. CDR3 bases: TGCAGTGTTCCTCTAGGAAGGACTGAAGCTTTCTTT. This sequence encodes CSVPLGRTEAFF. The chain recombines TRBV20-1 with TRBJ1-1; no definite D call. V dropped 7 bases and J dropped 5 bases, with 14 bases sitting between them. The germline gives CDR1 DFQATT, CDR2 SNEGSKA (reference sequence). CDR3 length: 12 amino acids.

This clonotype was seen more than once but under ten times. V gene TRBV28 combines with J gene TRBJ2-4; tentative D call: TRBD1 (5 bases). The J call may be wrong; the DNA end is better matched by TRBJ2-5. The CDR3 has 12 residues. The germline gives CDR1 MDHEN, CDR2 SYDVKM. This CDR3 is CSSAGRVETQYF. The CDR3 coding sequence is TGTTCTTCTGCTGGCAGGGTGGAGACCCAGTACTTC.

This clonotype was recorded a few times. The CDR3 region has the DNA TGTGCCAGCAGTGATCGCGCTGGGGGTTCAGGAGATACGCAGTATTTT. Translating gives CASSDRAGGSGDTQYF. The rearrangement joins TRBV25-1 to TRBJ2-3; perhaps D is TRBD1 or TRBD2 (5 bases each). CDR1 and CDR2 (germline): MGHDK, SYGVNS. Trimming removed 3 bases from V and 5 bases from J, with 18 bases in between. This CDR3 comprises 16 residues. Looking up the rest from reference TRBV25-1 and TRBJ2-3 gives the full variable domain: EADIYQTPRYLVIGTGKKITLECSQTMGHDKMYWYQQDPGMELHLIHYSYGVNSTEKGDLSSESTVSRIRTEHFPLTLESARPSHTSQYLCASSDRAGGSGDTQYFGPGTRLTVL.

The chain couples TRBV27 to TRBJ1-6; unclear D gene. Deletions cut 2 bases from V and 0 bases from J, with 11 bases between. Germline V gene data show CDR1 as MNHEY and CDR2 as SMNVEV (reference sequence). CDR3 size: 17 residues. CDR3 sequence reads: CASSLNPGSSYNSPLHF. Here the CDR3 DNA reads TGTGCCAGCAGTTTAAATCCCGGTAGCTCCTATAATTCACCCCTCCACTTT.